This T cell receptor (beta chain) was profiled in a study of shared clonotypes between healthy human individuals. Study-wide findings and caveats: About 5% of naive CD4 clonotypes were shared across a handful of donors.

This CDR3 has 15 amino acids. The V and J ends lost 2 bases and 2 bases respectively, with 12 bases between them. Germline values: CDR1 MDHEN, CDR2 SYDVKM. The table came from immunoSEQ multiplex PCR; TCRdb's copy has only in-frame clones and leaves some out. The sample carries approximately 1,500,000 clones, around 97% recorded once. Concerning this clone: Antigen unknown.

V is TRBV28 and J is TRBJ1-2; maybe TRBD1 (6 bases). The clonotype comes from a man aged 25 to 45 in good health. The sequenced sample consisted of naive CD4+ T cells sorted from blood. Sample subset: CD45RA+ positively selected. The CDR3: CASSLTGWANYGYTF. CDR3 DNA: TGTGCCAGCAGTTTAACAGGGTGGGCCAACTATGGCTACACCTTC.